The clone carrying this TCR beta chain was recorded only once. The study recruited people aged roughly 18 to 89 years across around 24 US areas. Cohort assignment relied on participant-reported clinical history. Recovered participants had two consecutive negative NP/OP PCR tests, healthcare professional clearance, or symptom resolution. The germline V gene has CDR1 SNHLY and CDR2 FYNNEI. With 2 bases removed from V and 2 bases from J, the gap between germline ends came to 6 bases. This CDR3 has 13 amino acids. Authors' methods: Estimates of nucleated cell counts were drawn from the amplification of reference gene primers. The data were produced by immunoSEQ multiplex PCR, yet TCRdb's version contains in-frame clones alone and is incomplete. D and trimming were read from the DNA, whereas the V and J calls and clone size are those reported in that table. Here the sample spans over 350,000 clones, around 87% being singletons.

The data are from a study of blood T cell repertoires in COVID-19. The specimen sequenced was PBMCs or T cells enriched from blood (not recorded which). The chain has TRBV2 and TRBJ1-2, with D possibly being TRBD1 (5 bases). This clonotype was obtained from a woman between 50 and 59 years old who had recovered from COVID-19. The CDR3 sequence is CASSETGNYGYTF. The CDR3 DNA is TGTGCCAGCAGTGAAACAGGCAACTATGGCTACACCTTC.